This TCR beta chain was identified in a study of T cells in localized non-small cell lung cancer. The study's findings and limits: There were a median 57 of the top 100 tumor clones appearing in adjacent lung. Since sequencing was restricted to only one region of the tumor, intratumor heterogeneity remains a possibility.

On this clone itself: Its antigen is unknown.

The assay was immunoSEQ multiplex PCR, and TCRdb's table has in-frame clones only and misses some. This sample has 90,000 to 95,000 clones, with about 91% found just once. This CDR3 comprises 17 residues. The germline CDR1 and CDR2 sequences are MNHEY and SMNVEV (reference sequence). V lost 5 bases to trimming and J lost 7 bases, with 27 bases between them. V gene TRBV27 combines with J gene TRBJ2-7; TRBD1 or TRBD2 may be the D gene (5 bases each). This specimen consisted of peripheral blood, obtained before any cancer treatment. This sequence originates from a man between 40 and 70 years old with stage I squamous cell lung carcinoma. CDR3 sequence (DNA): TGTGCCAGCAGTACACTCCTGCGGACACGGGATTTGGGTGAGCAGTACTTC. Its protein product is CASSTLLRTRDLGEQYF.